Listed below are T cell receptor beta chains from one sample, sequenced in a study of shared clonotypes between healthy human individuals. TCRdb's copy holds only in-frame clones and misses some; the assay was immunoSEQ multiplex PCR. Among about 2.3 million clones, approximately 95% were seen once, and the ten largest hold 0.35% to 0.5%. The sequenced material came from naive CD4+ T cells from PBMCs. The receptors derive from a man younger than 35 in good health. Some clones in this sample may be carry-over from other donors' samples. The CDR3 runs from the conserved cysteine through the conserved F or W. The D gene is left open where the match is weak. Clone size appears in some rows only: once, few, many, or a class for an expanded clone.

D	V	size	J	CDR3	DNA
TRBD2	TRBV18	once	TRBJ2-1	CASSPPSGAYNEQFF	TGTGCCAGCTCACCGCCCAGCGGGGCCTACAATGAGCAGTTCTTC
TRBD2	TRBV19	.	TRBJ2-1	CASETTGLASLEQFF	TGTGCCAGCGAGACGACGGGACTAGCGAGTCTTGAGCAGTTCTTC
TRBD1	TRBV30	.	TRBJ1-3	CAGGQGPWAGNTIYF	TGTGCCGGGGGACAGGGACCGTGGGCTGGAAACACCATATATTTT
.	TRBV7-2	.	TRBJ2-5	CASRQLTGPQYF	TGTGCCAGCAGGCAACTAACGGGACCCCAGTACTTC
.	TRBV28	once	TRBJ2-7	CASSLQGGFYEQYF	TGTGCCAGCAGTTTACAGGGCGGGTTCTACGAGCAGTACTTC
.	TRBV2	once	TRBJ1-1	CASSTRNTEAFF	TGTGCCAGCAGTACCAGGAACACTGAAGCTTTCTTT
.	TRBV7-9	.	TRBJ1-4	CASGDYGDEKLFF	TGTGCCAGCGGGGACTACGGGGATGAAAAACTGTTTTTT
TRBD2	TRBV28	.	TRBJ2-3	CASSLGLAGGNTDTQYF	TGTGCCAGCAGTTTAGGCCTCGCGGGAGGGAACACAGATACGCAGTATTTT
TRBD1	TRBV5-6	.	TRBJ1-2	CASSSFDRDYTF	TGTGCCAGCAGCTCATTCGACAGGGATTACACCTTC
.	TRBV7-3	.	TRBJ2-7	CASSLIFGGEQYF	TGTGCCAGCAGCTTAATATTTGGGGGCGAGCAGTACTTC
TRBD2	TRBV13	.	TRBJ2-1	CASSSTSGRVNEQFF	TGTGCCAGCAGCTCGACTAGCGGGAGGGTCAATGAGCAGTTCTTC
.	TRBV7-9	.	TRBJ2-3	CASSLPDLNTQYF	TGTGCCAGCAGCTTGCCAGACCTAAATACGCAGTATTTT